This is a list of T cell receptor beta chains from one sample in a study of OX40 agonist ivuxolimab in advanced cancers. Libraries were prepared by immunoSEQ multiplex PCR; TCRdb keeps only in-frame clonotypes and omits some of them. In the table there are 65,000 to 95,000 clones, roughly 87% of which are singletons. This specimen consisted of CD4+ or CD8+ T cells sorted from blood, obtained in a trial of the OX40 agonist ivuxolimab. The receptors originated from an adult with an advanced solid tumor such as melanoma, head and neck, liver or kidney cancer. CDR3s leave out the opening cysteine and the closing phenylalanine or tryptophan. Clone size is given for some rows only: seen once, a few or many times, or a class if the clone is expanded.

v_call,j_call,clone_size,cdr3_aa
TRBV7-9,TRBJ2-7,.,ASSLGVTGGATYEQY
TRBV15,TRBJ2-3,.,ATSRVASGRAFGTQY
TRBV7-2,TRBJ2-5,.,ASSSRETQY
TRBV29-1,TRBJ1-1,.,SVGGWGNTEAF
TRBV6-1,TRBJ1-5,.,ASLGTGGGQPQH
TRBV6-6,TRBJ1-1,.,ASSTDRPRRAEAF
TRBV4-2,TRBJ2-1,.,ASSQDHAGGIYNEQF
TRBV7-2,TRBJ1-5,.,ASSFSTGVPQPQH
TRBV5-1,TRBJ1-4,.,ASRAGTGATNEKLF
TRBV7-9,TRBJ2-1,.,ASSPWGQSHNEQF
TRBV6-1,TRBJ1-1,few,ASSPRGAQNTEAF
TRBV7-8,TRBJ2-7,.,ASSRRRESYEQY
TRBV5-4,TRBJ2-7,.,ASSSSRGMDYEQY
TRBV5-1,TRBJ1-2,.,ASSLMGRQGRADGYT
TRBV25-1,TRBJ2-7,.,ASSGGLGEQY
TRBV2,TRBJ1-1,few,ASSVGGTEAF